This T cell receptor (beta chain) was observed in a study of blood T cell repertoires in COVID-19. V trimming: 4 bases; J trimming: 1 base; junction bases outside the gene matches: 5. Germline values: CDR1 SGHRS, CDR2 YFSETQ. This CDR3 region has 15 residues. Seattle's enrolled individuals joined amid active infection and were then monitored longitudinally. Sequenced by immunoSEQ multiplex PCR; TCRdb stores in-frame clones only, minus some. The sample gives 540,000 or so clones, around 90% of which show up once; roughly 7.4% is in the top ten. The chain couples TRBV5-1 to TRBJ2-7; 10 bases match TRBD1. This clonotype originated in a woman between 50 and 59 years old with COVID-19, enrolled during active disease. The sequenced material came from peripheral blood. This CDR3 is CASSHGTGESYEQYF. The CDR3, as DNA: TGCGCCAGCAGCCACGGGACAGGGGAGTCCTACGAGCAGTACTTC.